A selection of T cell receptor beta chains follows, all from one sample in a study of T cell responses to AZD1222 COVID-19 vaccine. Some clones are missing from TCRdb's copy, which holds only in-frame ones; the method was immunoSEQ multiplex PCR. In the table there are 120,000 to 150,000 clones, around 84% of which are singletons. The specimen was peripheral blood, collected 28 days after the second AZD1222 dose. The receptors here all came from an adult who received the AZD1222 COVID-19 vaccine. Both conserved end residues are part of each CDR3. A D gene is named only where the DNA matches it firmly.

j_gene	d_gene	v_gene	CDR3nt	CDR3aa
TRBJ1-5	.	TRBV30	TGTGCCTGGAGTACAGAGAGCAATCAGCCCCAGCATTTT	CAWSTESNQPQHF
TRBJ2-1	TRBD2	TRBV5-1	TGCGCCAGCAGCTCCTCGGGGGGGCGATACAATGAGCAGTTCTTC	CASSSSGGRYNEQFF
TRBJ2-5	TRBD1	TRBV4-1	TGCGCCAGCAGCTTGCGGACAGGGCTACAAGAGACCCAGTACTTC	CASSLRTGLQETQYF
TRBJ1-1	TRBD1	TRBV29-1	TGCAGCGTTGATACCGGACAGGATAACACTGAAGCTTTCTTT	CSVDTGQDNTEAFF
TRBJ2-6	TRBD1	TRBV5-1	TGCGCCAGCAGACCCGGACAGGGGCCTCTCTCTGGGGCCAACGTCCTGACTTTC	CASRPGQGPLSGANVLTF
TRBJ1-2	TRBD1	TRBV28	TGTGCCAGCAGTTGGTGGGACAGGGCGGAAGGCTACACCTTC	CASSWWDRAEGYTF
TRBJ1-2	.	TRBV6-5	TGTGCCAGCAGTCGGCCGGCAGGGAGTTATGGCTACACCTTC	CASSRPAGSYGYTF
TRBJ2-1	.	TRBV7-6	TGTGCCAGCAGCTTAGCGCTTGCCAATGAGCAGTTCTTC	CASSLALANEQFF
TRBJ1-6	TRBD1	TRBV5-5	TGTGCCAGCAGCTGGGACAGGAATTCACCCCTCCACTTT	CASSWDRNSPLHF
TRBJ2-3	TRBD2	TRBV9	TGTGCCAGCAGCGTAGATGGGGCGGGGGGTTCAGATACGCAGTATTTT	CASSVDGAGGSDTQYF